This entry concerns a single TCR beta chain. What it binds is unknown. PCR was performed using 60 Vbeta and 13 Jbeta primers. Produced via immunoSEQ multiplex PCR; TCRdb's table is partial and in-frame only. This specimen shows about 41,000 clones; the ten leading clones hold approximately 6.2%. This sample stems from a study of cytomegalovirus exposure and HLA in healthy donors. Study outcomes and limitations: The classifier reportedly diagnosed cytomegalovirus status with high sensitivity and specificity. Later work showed greater clonal expansion in HLA-associated TCR beta chains than in equally common others. In vitro checks showed that a few CMV-associated chains really do target CMV antigens.

Donors likely had unrecorded immune exposures despite being nominally healthy when sampled. V lost 5 bases and J 4 bases, leaving 8 bases between the germline ends. CDR1 is GTSNPN and CDR2 is SVGIG in the germline V gene (reference sequence). CDR3 length: 12 amino acids. Sequenced sample: PBMCs. The clonotype comes from a man aged 25 to 45 in good health and CMV-seronegative. V and J are TRBV30 and TRBJ2-2; TRBD1 is a possible D gene (6 bases). Here the CDR3 DNA reads TGTGCCTGGTTGACAGGCACCGGGGAGCTGTTTTTT. Protein: CAWLTGTGELFF.